The clone carrying this T cell receptor beta chain has at least ten counts. Its specificity is unknown. The sample belongs to a study of T cells in Graves' hyperthyroidism and ophthalmopathy. The CDR3 loop spans 12 amino acids. V lost 6 bases to trimming and J lost 6 bases, with 14 bases between them. CDR1 and CDR2 (germline): DFQATT, SNEGSKA (reference sequence). Clinical Activity Scores of at least 3, NOSPECS grades of at least 4 and durations under 3 months characterized ophthalmopathy patients. The TCR beta CDR3 regions underwent amplification using RNA transcripts as the source. TCR CDR3 regions were first amplified by RT-PCR with HTBI primers. MiXCR was run by TCRdb on the multiplex PCR reads, yielding one entry per CDR3 protein. The sample lists about 380,000 distinct CDR3 sequences; approximately 17% were seen once. Overall study results and limits: Blood shared most expanded thyroid clonotypes above 0.001.

The source is a man aged 18 to 30 with Graves' ophthalmopathy. Sequencing used blood. The chain couples TRBV20-1 to TRBJ1-2; D is undetermined. The CDR3 DNA sequence: TGCAGTGCGATCTACCGGGTCGATGGCTACACCTTC. Translation: CSAIYRVDGYTF.